This is a list of T cell receptor beta chains from one sample in a study of Ad26.COV2.S vaccination and SARS-CoV-2 variants. This table comes from immunoSEQ multiplex PCR, and its TCRdb copy is limited to in-frame clones, with some not included. The table lists around 450,000 clones, 75% to 90% of them singletons. The source was peripheral blood, collected in a trial of Ad26.COV2.S vaccine versus placebo. The receptors come from a person aged 18-60 years who received the Ad26.COV2.S COVID-19 vaccine or a placebo. Both conserved end residues are part of each CDR3. A D gene is named only where the DNA matches it firmly. For some rows the clone size is stated as once, few or many, or as a class when expanded; others skip it.

j_gene: TRBJ2-1; abundance: NA; d_gene: TRBD2; v_gene: TRBV5-1; CDR3aa: CASWSGGNNEQFF; CDR3nt: TGCGCCAGCTGGTCGGGGGGAAACAATGAGCAGTTCTTC
j_gene: TRBJ2-2; abundance: NA; d_gene: TRBD1; v_gene: TRBV7-2; CDR3aa: CASSWDRTGELFF; CDR3nt: TGTGCCAGCAGCTGGGACAGGACCGGGGAGCTGTTTTTT
j_gene: TRBJ2-1; abundance: NA; d_gene: NA; v_gene: TRBV27; CDR3aa: CASKAPHVLHSYNEQFF; CDR3nt: TGTGCCAGCAAGGCCCCTCATGTCTTACACTCCTACAATGAGCAGTTCTTC
j_gene: TRBJ2-1; abundance: NA; d_gene: NA; v_gene: TRBV9; CDR3aa: CASSVGGASEQFF; CDR3nt: TGTGCCAGCAGCGTTGGGGGGGCAAGTGAGCAGTTCTTC
j_gene: TRBJ1-6; abundance: NA; d_gene: TRBD1; v_gene: TRBV3-1/TRBV3-2; CDR3aa: CASSQDLSGGLDSPLHF; CDR3nt: TGTGCCAGCAGCCAAGATCTATCAGGGGGCCTTGATTCACCCCTCCACTTT
j_gene: TRBJ1-5; abundance: few; d_gene: NA; v_gene: TRBV5-5; CDR3aa: CASSLGWRSNQPQHF; CDR3nt: TGTGCCAGCAGCTTAGGTTGGAGGAGCAATCAGCCCCAGCATTTT
j_gene: TRBJ2-1; abundance: NA; d_gene: TRBD2; v_gene: TRBV9; CDR3aa: CASSALADSYNEQFF; CDR3nt: TGTGCCAGCAGCGCCCTAGCGGACTCCTACAATGAGCAGTTCTTC
j_gene: TRBJ2-5; abundance: NA; d_gene: NA; v_gene: TRBV24-1; CDR3aa: CATRGPAGSRETQYF; CDR3nt: TGTGCCACCAGGGGGCCGGCGGGATCCCGGGAGACCCAGTACTTC
j_gene: TRBJ2-1; abundance: NA; d_gene: NA; v_gene: TRBV9; CDR3aa: CASSVSRFNEQFF; CDR3nt: TGTGCCAGCAGCGTATCCAGGTTCAATGAGCAGTTCTTC
j_gene: TRBJ1-5; abundance: NA; d_gene: NA; v_gene: TRBV28; CDR3aa: CASSLLASNQPQHF; CDR3nt: TGTGCCAGCAGTTTGTTGGCGAGCAATCAGCCCCAGCATTTT
j_gene: TRBJ2-5; abundance: NA; d_gene: NA; v_gene: TRBV13; CDR3aa: CASSFTGHGEETQYF; CDR3nt: TGTGCCAGCAGCTTCACAGGGCACGGAGAAGAGACCCAGTACTTC
j_gene: TRBJ1-2; abundance: once; d_gene: NA; v_gene: TRBV27; CDR3aa: CASSKMGGRLSYGYTF; CDR3nt: TGTGCCAGCAGTAAAATGGGAGGGCGCCTCTCCTATGGCTACACCTTC
j_gene: TRBJ1-1; abundance: NA; d_gene: NA; v_gene: TRBV3-1/TRBV3-2; CDR3aa: CASSQERGTQFGGAFF; CDR3nt: TGTGCCAGCAGCCAAGAGAGGGGGACGCAATTTGGGGGAGCTTTCTTT
j_gene: TRBJ1-6; abundance: once; d_gene: NA; v_gene: TRBV5-6; CDR3aa: CASSLMGRTDRSPLHF; CDR3nt: TGTGCCAGCAGCTTGATGGGGAGGACAGACAGGTCACCCCTCCACTTT
j_gene: TRBJ2-3; abundance: NA; d_gene: TRBD1; v_gene: TRBV7-2; CDR3aa: CASTTARGQLTDTQYF; CDR3nt: TGTGCCAGCACCACCGCCAGGGGACAGCTCACAGATACGCAGTATTTT
j_gene: TRBJ2-7; abundance: NA; d_gene: NA; v_gene: TRBV27; CDR3aa: CASSSGFGEQYF; CDR3nt: TGTGCCAGCAGTTCAGGGTTCGGAGAGCAGTACTTC
j_gene: TRBJ2-2; abundance: NA; d_gene: NA; v_gene: TRBV5-1; CDR3aa: CASHKRGQGTGELFF; CDR3nt: TGCGCCAGCCACAAACGGGGTCAGGGGACCGGGGAGCTGTTTTTT
j_gene: TRBJ1-2; abundance: NA; d_gene: NA; v_gene: TRBV28; CDR3aa: CASTLGGSGYTF; CDR3nt: TGTGCCAGCACCTTGGGTGGGAGCGGCTACACCTTC
j_gene: TRBJ2-2; abundance: NA; d_gene: NA; v_gene: TRBV28; CDR3aa: CASTKSGLGTGELFF; CDR3nt: TGTGCCAGCACCAAATCAGGGTTGGGCACCGGGGAGCTGTTTTTT
j_gene: TRBJ2-3; abundance: NA; d_gene: NA; v_gene: TRBV7-6; CDR3aa: CASSPGLVDTDTQYF; CDR3nt: TGTGCCAGCAGCCCGGGACTTGTTGACACAGATACGCAGTATTTT
j_gene: TRBJ2-7; abundance: NA; d_gene: NA; v_gene: TRBV4-3; CDR3aa: CASSQELGYHYEQYF; CDR3nt: TGCGCCAGCAGCCAGGAGCTAGGATACCACTACGAGCAGTACTTC
j_gene: TRBJ1-5; abundance: NA; d_gene: TRBD1; v_gene: TRBV2; CDR3aa: CASSEYYGVTGDSQPQHF; CDR3nt: TGTGCCAGCAGTGAATACTATGGGGTGACAGGGGACTCTCAGCCCCAGCATTTT
j_gene: TRBJ1-2; abundance: few; d_gene: NA; v_gene: TRBV6-2/TRBV6-3; CDR3aa: CASSKGTGYGYTF; CDR3nt: TGTGCCAGCAGTAAGGGGACGGGCTATGGCTACACCTTC
j_gene: TRBJ2-3; abundance: NA; d_gene: NA; v_gene: TRBV29-1; CDR3aa: CSVGNGHRTDTQYF; CDR3nt: TGCAGCGTGGGAAACGGCCATCGCACAGATACGCAGTATTTT
j_gene: TRBJ2-3; abundance: NA; d_gene: TRBD2; v_gene: TRBV9; CDR3aa: CASSVASGGPPDTQYF; CDR3nt: TGTGCCAGCAGCGTAGCCAGCGGGGGCCCGCCGGATACGCAGTATTTT
j_gene: TRBJ2-1; abundance: NA; d_gene: NA; v_gene: TRBV5-5; CDR3aa: CASSLVSRVNEQFF; CDR3nt: TGTGCCAGCAGCTTGGTCAGTAGGGTCAATGAGCAGTTCTTC
j_gene: TRBJ2-3; abundance: NA; d_gene: TRBD2; v_gene: TRBV18; CDR3aa: CASSPVLAGRTDTQYF; CDR3nt: TGTGCCAGCTCACCGGTTCTAGCGGGGCGCACAGATACGCAGTATTTT
j_gene: TRBJ1-1; abundance: NA; d_gene: NA; v_gene: TRBV19; CDR3aa: CASSIVRKTEAFF; CDR3nt: TGTGCCAGTAGTATTGTCAGGAAAACTGAAGCTTTCTTT
j_gene: TRBJ1-6; abundance: NA; d_gene: TRBD1; v_gene: TRBV4-3; CDR3aa: CASSQEPTGAYNSPLHF; CDR3nt: TGCGCCAGCAGCCAAGAGCCGACAGGGGCCTATAATTCACCCCTCCACTTT
j_gene: TRBJ1-2; abundance: NA; d_gene: TRBD1; v_gene: TRBV5-6; CDR3aa: CASRATGTGITYGYTF; CDR3nt: TGTGCCAGCAGAGCCACCGGGACAGGGATTACCTATGGCTACACCTTC
j_gene: TRBJ2-7; abundance: NA; d_gene: NA; v_gene: TRBV6-2/TRBV6-3; CDR3aa: CASSRPTYEQYF; CDR3nt: TGTGCCAGCAGTCGACCCACCTACGAGCAGTACTTC
j_gene: TRBJ1-1; abundance: NA; d_gene: NA; v_gene: TRBV4-1; CDR3aa: CASSQDRYGDTEAFF; CDR3nt: TGCGCCAGCAGCCAAGATCGGTACGGTGACACTGAAGCTTTCTTT
j_gene: TRBJ1-2; abundance: NA; d_gene: TRBD1; v_gene: TRBV5-1; CDR3aa: CASSEDRNYGYTF; CDR3nt: TGCGCCAGCAGCGAGGACAGGAACTATGGCTACACCTTC
j_gene: TRBJ2-5; abundance: NA; d_gene: TRBD2; v_gene: TRBV28; CDR3aa: CASTPRIRLAVQETQYF; CDR3nt: TGTGCCAGCACCCCTAGGATCCGACTAGCCGTTCAAGAGACCCAGTACTTC
j_gene: TRBJ1-2; abundance: NA; d_gene: NA; v_gene: TRBV27; CDR3aa: CASSPDGANYGYTF; CDR3nt: TGTGCCAGCAGTCCAGACGGAGCTAACTATGGCTACACCTTC
j_gene: TRBJ2-5; abundance: NA; d_gene: TRBD2; v_gene: TRBV27; CDR3aa: CASIPHSGEETQYF; CDR3nt: TGTGCCAGCATTCCTCATAGCGGGGAAGAGACCCAGTACTTC
j_gene: TRBJ2-2; abundance: NA; d_gene: TRBD1; v_gene: TRBV18; CDR3aa: CASSPRGGDTGELFF; CDR3nt: TGTGCCAGCTCACCACGAGGGGGCGACACCGGGGAGCTGTTTTTT
j_gene: TRBJ2-1; abundance: once; d_gene: TRBD2; v_gene: TRBV6-5; CDR3aa: CASSYSLAGGGEQFF; CDR3nt: TGTGCCAGCAGTTATAGCCTAGCGGGAGGGGGGGAGCAGTTCTTC
j_gene: TRBJ2-2; abundance: NA; d_gene: NA; v_gene: TRBV4-3; CDR3aa: CASSQTSPIFRDGELFF; CDR3nt: TGCGCCAGCAGCCAAACCAGTCCCATTTTTAGGGACGGGGAGCTGTTTTTT
j_gene: TRBJ2-1; abundance: NA; d_gene: NA; v_gene: TRBV3-1/TRBV3-2; CDR3aa: CASSQEGDTYNEQFF; CDR3nt: TGTGCCAGCAGCCAAGAGGGGGATACCTACAATGAGCAGTTCTTC
j_gene: TRBJ2-5; abundance: NA; d_gene: NA; v_gene: TRBV6-5; CDR3aa: CASSYFGPQGETQYF; CDR3nt: TGTGCCAGCAGTTACTTTGGACCCCAGGGTGAGACCCAGTACTTC
j_gene: TRBJ1-3; abundance: NA; d_gene: NA; v_gene: TRBV13; CDR3aa: CASSLHRLGGSGNTIYF; CDR3nt: TGTGCCAGCAGCCTTCATCGTCTGGGCGGCTCTGGAAACACCATATATTTT
j_gene: TRBJ2-6; abundance: NA; d_gene: NA; v_gene: TRBV5-4; CDR3aa: CASSLASASGANVLTF; CDR3nt: TGTGCCAGCAGCTTGGCCTCAGCGTCTGGGGCCAACGTCCTGACTTTC